The next 13 T cell receptor beta chains were all read from a single sample in a study of CXCR3-negative and CXCR3-positive naive CD8 T cells. 5' RACE that incorporated UMI labels was used to prepare the TRB cDNA libraries. TCRdb re-called the 5' RACE reads and shows each CDR3 protein once, DNA omitted. This specimen shows 100,000 to 150,000 distinct CDR3 sequences; the ten leading clones hold less than 0.55%. Material for sequencing was naive CXCR3- CD8+ T cells from blood. Subset defined: CD45RO-CCR7+CD27+CD95- naive CD8+ T cells lacking CXCR3 (TNR3-). The receptors shown here come from a human donor in good health. Some clones in this sample may be carry-over from other donors' samples.

This sequence joins TRBV29-1 and TRBJ1-2; TCRdb reports TRBD1, a call that lacks DNA to check it against. The CDR3 covers 11 residues. CDR1 and CDR2 from the germline V gene are SQVTM and ANQGSEA. The CDR3 sequence is CSARRGEGYTF.

The V gene is TRBV12-3 or TRBV12-4, the J gene TRBJ2-4. The CDR3 totals 12 residues. The CDR3 is CASSLEPGIQYF.

The rearrangement uses TRBV7-2 and TRBJ2-7. This CDR3 comprises 15 residues. Germline CDR1 SGHTA, CDR2 FQGNSA. CDR3 amino acids: CASSLFEAGPYEQYF.

The chain links TRBV12-3 or TRBV12-4 to TRBJ2-5; with no DNA, the TCRdb D assignment of TRBD1 cannot be verified. The CDR3 runs to 17 residues. CDR3 amino acids: CASSLADRDIYTETQYF.

The chain carries TRBV29-1 and TRBJ2-7. This CDR3 has 13 amino acids. Germline CDR1 and CDR2: SQVTM and ANQGSEA. CDR3 in amino acids: CSALTGAAYEQYF.

The chain links TRBV4-1 to TRBJ1-2. CDR3 length: 16 amino acids. Germline CDR1 MGHRA, CDR2 YSYEKL. The CDR3 here is CASSQDSLDSNYGYTF.

The chain couples TRBV15 to TRBJ2-7; TCRdb designates TRBD1, a call that cannot be tested without DNA. The germline V gene encodes CDR1 LNHNV and CDR2 YYDKDF (reference sequence). The CDR3 totals 14 residues. CDR3 in amino acids: CATSTRTGFNEQYF. The whole variable domain, remainder taken from reference TRBV15 and TRBJ2-7, is DAMVIQNPRYQVTQFGKPVTLSCSQTLNHNVMYWYQQKSSQAPKLLFHYYDKDFNNEADTPDNFQSRRPNTSFCFLDIRSPGLGDTAMYLCATSTRTGFNEQYFGPGTRLTVT.

The V call is TRBV7-2, the J call TRBJ1-1; the TCRdb call, TRBD1, lacks DNA for checking. The CDR3 contains 17 residues. Per the germline V gene, CDR1 is SGHTA and CDR2 is FQGNSA. The CDR3 loop is CASSWGQVLVPNTEAFF.

The chain employs TRBV28 and TRBJ2-1; TCRdb returns TRBD2, unconfirmable since there is no DNA. CDR1 and CDR2 (germline): MDHEN, SYDVKM. The CDR3 contains 13 residues. CDR3 region: CASTSRGGNEQFF.

This chain's CDR3 is CASSARQGMAYEQYF. The chain links TRBV7-2 to TRBJ2-7; the TCRdb call, TRBD1, lacks DNA for checking. This CDR3 has 15 amino acids. Germline CDR1 and CDR2: SGHTA and FQGNSA.

The chain links TRBV30 to TRBJ1-1. Germline CDR1 is GTSNPN and CDR2 is SVGIG (reference sequence). CDR3 length: 12 amino acids. The CDR3 here is CAWSAQGTEAFF.

The J gene is TRBJ1-2, the V gene TRBV6-6; the TRBD1 assignment by TCRdb is unverifiable without DNA. Germline CDR1 and CDR2: MNHNY and SVGAGI (reference sequence). This CDR3 is 14 amino acids long. This CDR3 is CASTSAQGGYGYTF.

The chain is built from TRBV13 and TRBJ2-7; TCRdb gives TRBD1 as the D gene, but with no DNA this cannot be confirmed. The germline V gene has CDR1 PRHDT and CDR2 FYEKMQ (reference sequence). The CDR3 runs 17 residues. CDR3 region: CASSLYHGDREIYEQYF. Together with reference TRBV13 and TRBJ2-7, the CDR3 gives the full variable domain: AAGVIQSPRHLIKEKRETATLKCYPIPRHDTVYWYQQGPGQDPQFLISFYEKMQSDKGSIPDRFSAQQFSDYHSELNMSSLELGDSALYFCASSLYHGDREIYEQYFGPGTRLTVT.